A selection of T cell receptor beta chains follows, all from one sample in a study of T cell clones after liver transplantation. Some clones are missing from TCRdb's copy, which holds only in-frame ones; the method was immunoSEQ multiplex PCR. The sample holds 95,000 to 130,000 clones; around nine tenths are singletons and the top ten take 0.65% to 0.85%. The sequences come from CD4+ T cells from blood, collected 12 months after liver transplant. The source of these receptors is a human patient who received a liver transplant. Some T cells may arise from the graft donor. The CDR3 runs from the conserved cysteine through the conserved F or W. Some rows mark clone size as missing; the rest say once, few, many or name a class of expanded clone.

v_gene: TRBV7-9
abundance: once
CDR3aa: CACGESDTQYF

v_gene: TRBV2
abundance: -
CDR3aa: CASGGLAAQKGEQFF

v_gene: TRBV21-1
abundance: -
CDR3aa: CASSKFGPLTEKSNYGYTF

v_gene: TRBV4-1
abundance: -
CDR3aa: CASSQDPHAGLAGAHEQFF

v_gene: TRBV2
abundance: -
CDR3aa: CASSDLGTSGQTQYF

v_gene: TRBV4-1
abundance: -
CDR3aa: CASSQEAGGSFYGYTF

v_gene: TRBV28
abundance: -
CDR3aa: CASSSQGVSSYEQYF

v_gene: TRBV4-3
abundance: -
CDR3aa: CASSQDGTTSGANVLTF

v_gene: TRBV6-5
abundance: once
CDR3aa: CAAEATGAYTEAFF

v_gene: TRBV18
abundance: -
CDR3aa: CASSPDSYDNQPQHF

v_gene: TRBV7-9
abundance: -
CDR3aa: CASSSQGGSTEAFF

v_gene: TRBV5-1
abundance: -
CDR3aa: CASSPNTGASSYEQYF

v_gene: TRBV7-9
abundance: -
CDR3aa: CASSPTGNQPQHF

v_gene: TRBV29-1
abundance: -
CDR3aa: CSVGSGKDNQPQHF

v_gene: TRBV9
abundance: once
CDR3aa: CASSFPGTDYNEQFF

v_gene: TRBV7-9
abundance: -
CDR3aa: CASSLGRTGELFF

v_gene: TRBV10-3
abundance: -
CDR3aa: CAIRMGQGINNEQFF

v_gene: TRBV2
abundance: few
CDR3aa: CASSFLGEAGELFF

v_gene: TRBV2
abundance: -
CDR3aa: CASSALAGPYEQYF

v_gene: TRBV21-1
abundance: once
CDR3aa: CASSKPRGLANYGYTF

v_gene: TRBV5-4
abundance: -
CDR3aa: CASSLRAGADTQYF

v_gene: TRBV5-6
abundance: -
CDR3aa: CASSRTGTGTDTQYF

v_gene: TRBV5-4
abundance: -
CDR3aa: CASSLGTSEGQTQYF

v_gene: TRBV5-1
abundance: -
CDR3aa: CASSPGNEETQYF

v_gene: TRBV6-1
abundance: once
CDR3aa: CASKVHSEQFF

v_gene: TRBV6-6
abundance: -
CDR3aa: CASSDQFYGYTF

v_gene: TRBV7-2
abundance: once
CDR3aa: CASSLAGGNQPQHF

v_gene: TRBV27
abundance: -
CDR3aa: CASKLLAGEETQYF

v_gene: TRBV2
abundance: -
CDR3aa: CASNPPLGTDTQYF

v_gene: TRBV5-8
abundance: -
CDR3aa: CASSLMGRSEKLFF

v_gene: TRBV6-5
abundance: -
CDR3aa: CASSSRTGGEHIQYF